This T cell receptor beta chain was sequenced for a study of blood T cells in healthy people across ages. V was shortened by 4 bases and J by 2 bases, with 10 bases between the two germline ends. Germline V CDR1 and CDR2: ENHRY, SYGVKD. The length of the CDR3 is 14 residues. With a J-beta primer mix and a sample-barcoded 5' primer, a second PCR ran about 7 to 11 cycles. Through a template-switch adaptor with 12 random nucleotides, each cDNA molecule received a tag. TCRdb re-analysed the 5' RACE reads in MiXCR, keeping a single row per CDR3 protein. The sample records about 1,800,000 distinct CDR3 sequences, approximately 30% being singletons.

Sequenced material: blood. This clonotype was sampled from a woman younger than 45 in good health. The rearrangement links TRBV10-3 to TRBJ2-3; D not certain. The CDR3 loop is CAISAGGDTDTQYF. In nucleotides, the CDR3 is TGTGCCATCAGTGCTGGCGGAGACACAGATACGCAGTATTTT.